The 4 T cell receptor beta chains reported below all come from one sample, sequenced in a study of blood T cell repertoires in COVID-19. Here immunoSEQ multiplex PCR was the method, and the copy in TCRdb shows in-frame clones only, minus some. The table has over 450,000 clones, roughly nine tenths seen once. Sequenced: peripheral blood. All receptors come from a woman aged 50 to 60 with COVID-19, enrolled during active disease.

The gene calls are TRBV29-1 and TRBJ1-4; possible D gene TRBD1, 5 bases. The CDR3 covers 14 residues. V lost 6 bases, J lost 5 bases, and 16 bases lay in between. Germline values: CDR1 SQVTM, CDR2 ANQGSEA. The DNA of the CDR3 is TGCAGCGTGGGGGAGGGGATTCCAAATGAAAAACTGTTTTTT. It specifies CSVGEGIPNEKLFF.

CDR3 amino acids: CASSEALGEGQFF. The CDR3, as DNA: TGTGCCAGCAGTGAAGCTCTCGGCGAGGGGCAGTTCTTC. This sequence joins TRBV6-1 and TRBJ2-1; tentative D call: TRBD2 (5 bases). The V end lost 0 bases, the J end lost 12 bases, and 12 bases lay between the germline ends. Looked up from germline, CDR1 is MNHNS and CDR2 is SASEGT. The CDR3 covers 13 residues.

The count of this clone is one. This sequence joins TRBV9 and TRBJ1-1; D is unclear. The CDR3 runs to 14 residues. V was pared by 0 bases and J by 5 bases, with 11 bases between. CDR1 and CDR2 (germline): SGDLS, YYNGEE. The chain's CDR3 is CASSVAPGLTEAFF. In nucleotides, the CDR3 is TGTGCCAGCAGCGTAGCTCCGGGGTTAACTGAAGCTTTCTTT.

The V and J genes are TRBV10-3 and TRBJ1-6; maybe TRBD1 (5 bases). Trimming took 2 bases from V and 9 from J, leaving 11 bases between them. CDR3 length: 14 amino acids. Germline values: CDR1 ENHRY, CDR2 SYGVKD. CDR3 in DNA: TGTGCCATCAGTGAGGGTCGGCAGGGTTCACCCCTCCACTTT. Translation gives CAISEGRQGSPLHF.